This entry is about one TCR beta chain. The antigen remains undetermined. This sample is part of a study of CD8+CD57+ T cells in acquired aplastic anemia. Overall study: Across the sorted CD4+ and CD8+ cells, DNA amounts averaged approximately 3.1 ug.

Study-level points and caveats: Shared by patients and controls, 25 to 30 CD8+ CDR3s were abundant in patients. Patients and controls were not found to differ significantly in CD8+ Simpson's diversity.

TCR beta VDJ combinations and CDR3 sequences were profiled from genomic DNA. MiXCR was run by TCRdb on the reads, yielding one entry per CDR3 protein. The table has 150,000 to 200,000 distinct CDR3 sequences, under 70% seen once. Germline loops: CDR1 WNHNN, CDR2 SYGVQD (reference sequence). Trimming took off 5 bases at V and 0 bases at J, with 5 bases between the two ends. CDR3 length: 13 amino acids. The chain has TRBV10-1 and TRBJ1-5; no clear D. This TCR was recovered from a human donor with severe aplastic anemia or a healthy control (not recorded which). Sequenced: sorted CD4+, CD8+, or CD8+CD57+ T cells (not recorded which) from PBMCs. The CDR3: CASSMDSNQPQHF. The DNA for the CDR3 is TGCGCCAGCAGTATGGATAGCAATCAGCCCCAGCATTTT.